Listed below are T cell receptor beta chains from one sample, sequenced in a study of breast tumors, draining lymph nodes, adjacent tissues. TCRdb re-derived calls from the multiplex PCR reads in MiXCR, one entry per CDR3 protein. The sample includes 100,000 or so distinct CDR3 sequences, around 21% of them seen just once. Input material: axillary lymph node tissue. The receptors stem from a female donor with breast cancer. Some clones in this sample may be carry-over from other donors' samples. The CDR3 runs from the conserved cysteine through the conserved F or W. A D gene is named only where the DNA matches it firmly. Expanded clones are given a class, and other clones once, few, many or no size at all.

TRBV29-1,TRBD2,TRBJ2-1,many,TGCAGCGTACTTGTGCACGGCGGGGGGCTCTACAATGAGCAGTTCTTC,CSVLVHGGGLYNEQFF
TRBV20-1,TRBD2,TRBJ2-7,many,TGCAGTGGGAGGACTAGCGGGATTGTTAAGCAGTACTTC,CSGRTSGIVKQYF
TRBV9,.,TRBJ2-1,many,TGTGCCAGCAGCGTTGGAGCCAGCTCCTACAATGAGCAGTTCTTC,CASSVGASSYNEQFF
TRBV9,.,TRBJ1-2,.,TGTGCCAGCAGCGTAAACAGTAACTATGGCTACACCTTC,CASSVNSNYGYTF
TRBV27,.,TRBJ2-3,few,TGTGCCAGCAGTCCCCGGGGGATGAGCACAGATACGCAGTATTTT,CASSPRGMSTDTQYF
TRBV7-8,TRBD1,TRBJ2-1,many,TGTGCCAGCAGCCCAACAGGGGGCTCCTACAATGAGCAGTTCTTC,CASSPTGGSYNEQFF
TRBV5-1,TRBD1,TRBJ2-3,many,TGCGCCAGCAGCTCAGCCTCCGGGACAGGGGGCTCAGATACGCAGTATTTT,CASSSASGTGGSDTQYF
TRBV4-1,TRBD1,TRBJ2-1,many,TGCGCCAGCACCCAAGCGGGACAGGGATACAATGAGCAGTTCTTC,CASTQAGQGYNEQFF
TRBV4-1,.,TRBJ2-1,many,TGCGCCAGCAGCCAAGCCCCGGCAGGACTTTCCTACAATGAGCAGTTCTTC,CASSQAPAGLSYNEQFF
TRBV10-3,TRBD2,TRBJ2-3,many,TGTGCCATCAAAGATAGCGGGGGTGCTAGCACAGATACGCAGTATTTT,CAIKDSGGASTDTQYF
TRBV12-3/TRBV12-4,TRBD1,TRBJ2-6,.,TGTGCCAGCAGGTCCGGGACAGGGGTCTCTGGGGCCAACGTCCTGACTTTT,CASRSGTGVSGANVLTF
TRBV16,TRBD1,TRBJ1-2,few,TGTGCCAGCAGCCAACAGGGACAGCTTCATGGCTACACCTTC,CASSQQGQLHGYTF
TRBV14,.,TRBJ2-4,.,TGTGCCAGCAGCCACGGACAGCTAGCCAAAAACATTCAGTACTTC,CASSHGQLAKNIQYF
TRBV29-1,TRBD1,TRBJ1-1,once,TGCAGCGTCCCAGGGGGCGCGAGCACTGAAGCTTTCTTT,CSVPGGASTEAFF
TRBV24-1,TRBD1,TRBJ2-1,many,TGTGCCACCGAAGGGGGCCGTTACAATGAGCAGTTCTTC,CATEGGRYNEQFF
TRBV27,.,TRBJ1-3,many,TGTGCCAGCAGTTTATCGGGGGGAGCCTCTGGAAACACCATATATTTT,CASSLSGGASGNTIYF
TRBV9,.,TRBJ1-2,many,TGTGCCAGCAGCGCTGTAGGGAACTATGGCTACACCTTC,CASSAVGNYGYTF
TRBV9,.,TRBJ2-3,many,TGTGCCAGCAGCGGGGGGACATCGGATACGCAGTATTTT,CASSGGTSDTQYF
TRBV30,.,TRBJ1-3,.,TGTGCCTGGAGCCTCCGGGCCAAAGGAAACACCATATATTTT,CAWSLRAKGNTIYF
TRBV20-1,.,TRBJ2-3,many,TGCAGTGCTAGTCAATGGGGGGATACGCAGTATTTT,CSASQWGDTQYF
TRBV5-4,TRBD2,TRBJ2-5,.,TGTGCCAGCAGCTTGGAGGGACTAGCGGGGGAACAAGAGACCCAGTACTTC,CASSLEGLAGEQETQYF
TRBV20-1,.,TRBJ1-6,many,TGCAGTGCTACGAGGGGGGGAAGCGGCTATAATTCACCCCTCCACTTT,CSATRGGSGYNSPLHF
TRBV5-6,TRBD1,TRBJ1-2,many,TGTGCCAGCAGCTGGGACAGGGGGTACTATGGCTACACCTTC,CASSWDRGYYGYTF
TRBV11-2,.,TRBJ2-4,.,TGTGCCAGCAGCTCGGTCAGGGAAACCAAAAACATTCAGTACTTC,CASSSVRETKNIQYF
TRBV2,.,TRBJ1-6,many,TGTGCCAGCAGTGTGGACATTAATTCACCCCTCCACTTT,CASSVDINSPLHF
TRBV5-4,.,TRBJ2-7,many,TGTGCCAGCAGCTCTGGCCTGGCAGGCGGCTACGAGCAGTACTTC,CASSSGLAGGYEQYF
TRBV11-2,.,TRBJ1-2,.,TGTGCCAGCAGCTCACCTCACTATGGCTACACCTTC,CASSSPHYGYTF
TRBV19,.,TRBJ1-5,many,TGTGCCAGTAGTATTTTTGATAGCAATCAGCCCCAGCATTTT,CASSIFDSNQPQHF
TRBV5-1,TRBD1,TRBJ2-7,many,TGCGCCAGCAGATACGGGACAGGGGGCTCCGAGCAGTACTTC,CASRYGTGGSEQYF
TRBV3-1,TRBD2,TRBJ2-3,many,TGTGCCAGCAGCCAAGGTAGCGGGAATACGCAGTATTTT,CASSQGSGNTQYF
TRBV19,.,TRBJ1-6,many,TGTGCCAGTAGTATGAGTAATTCACCCCTCCACTTT,CASSMSNSPLHF
TRBV10-3,.,TRBJ1-2,.,TGTGCCATCAGTGCGAACTTACGGTGTGGCTACACCTTC,CAISANLRCGYTF
TRBV2,.,TRBJ1-4,many,TGTGCCAGCAGGCAACAGTTATTGGGGGAAAAACTGTTTTTT,CASRQQLLGEKLFF
TRBV27,.,TRBJ2-2,.,TGTGCCAGCAGTCACGGAGGTAGCGCGACCGGGGAGCTGTTTTTT,CASSHGGSATGELFF
TRBV5-4,.,TRBJ1-2,many,TGTGCCAGCAGCATCTCGACAATTAACTATGGCTACACCTTC,CASSISTINYGYTF
TRBV3-1,.,TRBJ2-1,.,TGTGCCAGCAGCCCCCCCGACTCGTTAGACTTCTACAATGAGCAGTTCTTC,CASSPPDSLDFYNEQFF
TRBV2,.,TRBJ2-1,many,TGTGCCAGCAGTGACTATGGGAGCTCCTACAATGAGCAGTTCTTC,CASSDYGSSYNEQFF
TRBV4-1,.,TRBJ2-5,many,TGCGCCAGCAGCCAAGACCAGGGGTATGTCGGTACCCAAGAGACCCAGTACTTC,CASSQDQGYVGTQETQYF
TRBV5-1,.,TRBJ2-2,many,TGCGCCAGCAGCAAAGGACGGACCTCGGGCACCGGGGAGCTGTTTTTT,CASSKGRTSGTGELFF
TRBV7-2,.,TRBJ2-5,many,TGTGCCAGCAGCTTACAGAAAGAGACCCAGTACTTC,CASSLQKETQYF
TRBV9,.,TRBJ2-3,many,TGTGCCAGCAGCGTCGCGGGGGCCCTCCCAACGCAGTATTTT,CASSVAGALPTQYF
TRBV5-1,.,TRBJ1-4,many,TGCGCCAGCAGCCCCAGCTTGGGGAAGGGTGAAAAACTGTTTTTT,CASSPSLGKGEKLFF
TRBV11-3,TRBD2,TRBJ2-3,many,TGTGCCAGCAGCCCGACTAGCGGGAGTGCAGATACGCAGTATTTT,CASSPTSGSADTQYF
TRBV11-3,TRBD2,TRBJ2-1,.,TGTGCCAGCAGACTAGTGGTGCCTAGCGGGGGGCCAAGGAATGAGCAGTTCTTC,CASRLVVPSGGPRNEQFF